This TCR beta chain came from a study of beta chain features in type 1 diabetes. This clone was seen only a few times. The study reverse transcribed the entire isolated RNA, so it sequenced expressed TCRB transcripts. Using immunoSEQ multiplex PCR, the repertoire was profiled, and TCRdb retains in-frame clones only, with some absent. This table has roughly 60,000 clones, around three fifths appearing once. This TCR came from a woman in her late teens or twenties in good health. The sequenced sample was Tregs from blood.

This chain's CDR3 is CASRFQGGNTIYF. CDR3 nucleotide sequence: TGTGCCAGCAGATTTCAGGGAGGAAACACCATATATTTT. V gene TRBV6-1 combines with J gene TRBJ1-3, with a tentative D call TRBD1 (5 bases). CDR1 and CDR2 from the germline V gene are MNHNS and SASEGT. V was trimmed by 6 bases and J by 4 bases, leaving 10 bases between them. This CDR3 contains 13 residues.